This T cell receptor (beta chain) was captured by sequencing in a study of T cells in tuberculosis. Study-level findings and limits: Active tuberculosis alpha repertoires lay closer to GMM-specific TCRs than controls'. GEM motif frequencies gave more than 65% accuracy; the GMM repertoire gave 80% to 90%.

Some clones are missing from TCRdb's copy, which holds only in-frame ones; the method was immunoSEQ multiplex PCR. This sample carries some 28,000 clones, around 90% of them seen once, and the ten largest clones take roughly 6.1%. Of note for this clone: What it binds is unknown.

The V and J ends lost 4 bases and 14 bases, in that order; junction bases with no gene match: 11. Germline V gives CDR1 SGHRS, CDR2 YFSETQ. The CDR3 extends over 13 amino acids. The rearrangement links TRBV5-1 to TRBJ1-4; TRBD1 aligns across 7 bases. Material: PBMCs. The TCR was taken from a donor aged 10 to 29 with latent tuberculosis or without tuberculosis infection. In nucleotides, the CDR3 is TGCGCCAGCAGCCTACCGGGACAGAGCGGGCTGTTTTTT. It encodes CASSLPGQSGLFF.